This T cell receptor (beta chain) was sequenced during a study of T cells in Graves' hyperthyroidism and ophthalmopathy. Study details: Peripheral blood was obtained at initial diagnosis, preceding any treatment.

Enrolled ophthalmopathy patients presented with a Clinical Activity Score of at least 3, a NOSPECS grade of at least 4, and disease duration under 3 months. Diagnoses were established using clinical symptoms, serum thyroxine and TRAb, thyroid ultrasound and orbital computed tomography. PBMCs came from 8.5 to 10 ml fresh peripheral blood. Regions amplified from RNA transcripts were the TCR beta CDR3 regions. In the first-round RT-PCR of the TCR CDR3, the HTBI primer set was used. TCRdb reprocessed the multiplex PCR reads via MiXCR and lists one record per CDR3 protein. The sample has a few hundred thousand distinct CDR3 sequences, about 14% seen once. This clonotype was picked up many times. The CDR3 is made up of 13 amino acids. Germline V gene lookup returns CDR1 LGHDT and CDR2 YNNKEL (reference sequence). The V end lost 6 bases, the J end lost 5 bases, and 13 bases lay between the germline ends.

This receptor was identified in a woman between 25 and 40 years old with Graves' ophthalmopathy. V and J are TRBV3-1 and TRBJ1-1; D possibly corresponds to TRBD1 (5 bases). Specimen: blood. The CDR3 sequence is CASSWGGSTEAFF. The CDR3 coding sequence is TGTGCCAGCAGTTGGGGGGGTTCAACTGAAGCTTTCTTT.